The 24 T cell receptor beta chains reported below all come from one sample, sequenced in a study of blood T cell repertoires in COVID-19. The data were produced by immunoSEQ multiplex PCR, yet TCRdb's version contains in-frame clones alone and is incomplete. The profile covers roughly 360,000 clones, with roughly 86% appearing a single time and 1% to 1.5% taken by the ten largest. Sequencing was performed on PBMCs or T cells enriched from blood (not recorded which). These receptors originate from a man in his thirties or forties who had recovered from COVID-19.

Remarks on this clone: This sample includes further DNA sequences coding for the same CDR3. This sequence joins TRBV3-1 (or the pseudogene TRBV3-2) and TRBJ1-1; TRBD1 is a possible D gene (5 bases). V lost 8 bases, J lost 2 bases, and 9 bases lay in between. The CDR3 has 12 amino acids. Germline V gene sequence: CDR1 LGHDT, CDR2 YNNKEL (reference sequence). The CDR3 sequence is CASRDLNTEAFF. The DNA of the CDR3 is TGTGCCAGCCGGGACTTAAACACTGAAGCTTTCTTT.

The rearrangement joins TRBV12-5 to TRBJ2-7, with TRBD1 identical over 9 bases. Germline values: CDR1 LGHNT, CDR2 FRNRAP. With 6 bases clipped from V and 6 bases from J, the junction kept 12 bases outside the gene matches. This CDR3 contains 15 residues. The CDR3 DNA is TGTGCTAGTGGCTCCCCCGGACAGGGGTTCGCCGAGCAGTACTTC. Translated, it gives CASGSPGQGFAEQYF.

The chain links TRBV5-1 to TRBJ2-1, with D tentatively TRBD1 (5 bases). The CDR3 contains 15 residues. The V and J ends lost 2 bases and 7 bases respectively, with 16 bases between them. Germline assignment: CDR1 SGHRS and CDR2 YFSETQ. In DNA, the CDR3 is TGCGCCAGCAGCTTTGAATCTTCAGGGTTAAATGAGCAGTTCTTC. Residues: CASSFESSGLNEQFF.

This clone was counted at least ten times. This chain connects TRBV6-2 or TRBV6-3 to TRBJ1-2, with TRBD1 as a possible D gene (5 bases). CDR3 length: 12 residues. From germline, CDR1 is MNHEY and CDR2 SVGEGT. Trimming shortened V by 4 bases and J by 8 bases, and 11 bases separated the two germline ends. The CDR3 reads CASSLGLMGYTF. The CDR3 coding sequence is TGTGCCAGCAGTTTGGGACTTATGGGCTACACCTTC.

This clone is a singleton in its sample. This chain connects TRBV7-3 to TRBJ2-1; 8 positions match TRBD2. This CDR3 has 16 residues. Germline V lookup: CDR1 SGHTA, CDR2 FQGTGA. V shed 1 base, J shed 6 bases, and the junction held 8 bases outside the gene matches. CDR3 sequence: CASSLMAGGLTNEQFF. In DNA, the CDR3 is TGTGCCAGCAGCTTAATGGCGGGGGGTCTCACCAATGAGCAGTTCTTC. Based on the CDR3 plus reference TRBV7-3 and TRBJ2-1, the full variable domain is GAGVSQTPSNKVTEKGKYVELRCDPISGHTALYWYRQSLGQGPEFLIYFQGTGAADDSGLPNDRFFAVRPEGSVSTLKIQRTERGDSAVYLCASSLMAGGLTNEQFFGPGTRLTVL.

The J gene is TRBJ1-1, the V gene TRBV20-1; 7 positions match TRBD1. V gave up 3 bases and J gave up 5 bases; unmatched junction bases: 12. The germline V gene has CDR1 DFQATT and CDR2 SNEGSKA (reference sequence). The CDR3 has 15 amino acids. The CDR3 bases are TGCAGTGCTAGTCTCAGAGACAGGGTGTGGACTGAAGCTTTCTTT. It codes for CSASLRDRVWTEAFF.

This clone was found once. This sequence joins TRBV10-1 and TRBJ1-4, with 7 bases lining up with TRBD1. V lost 10 bases to trimming and J lost 1 base; unmatched junction nucleotides: 21. Per the germline V gene, CDR1 is WNHNN and CDR2 is SYGVQD (reference sequence). The CDR3 consists of 19 residues. The CDR3 sequence: CATRVGGGELHQTNEKLFF. The CDR3 DNA follows: TGCGCCACCAGAGTCGGAGGGGGCGAGTTGCACCAAACTAATGAAAAACTGTTTTTT.

The rearrangement links TRBV3-1 (or the pseudogene TRBV3-2) to TRBJ2-7; 11 bases line up with TRBD2. Germline V gives CDR1 LGHDT, CDR2 YNNKEL (reference sequence). The CDR3 extends over 16 amino acids. The ends lost 1 base at V and 10 bases at J; junction bases unmatched: 12. CDR3 residues: CASSQVTSGGWKGQYF. As DNA, the CDR3 is TGTGCCAGCAGCCAAGTTACTAGCGGGGGATGGAAAGGACAGTACTTC.

The chain combines TRBV6-2 or TRBV6-3 with TRBJ2-1, with D possibly TRBD1 on 5 matching bases. Trimming removed 5 bases at V and 5 bases at J, with 13 bases between. The germline V gene encodes CDR1 MNHEY and CDR2 SVGEGT. The CDR3 has 14 residues. In DNA form, the CDR3 reads TGTGCCAGCAGTCGCCAGGCAGGGAACAATGAGCAGTTCTTC. This sequence encodes CASSRQAGNNEQFF.

J is TRBJ2-3 and V is TRBV11-3; D uncertain. Germline V gene data show CDR1 as SGHNT and CDR2 as YENEEA. V lost 5 bases and J lost 4, with 7 bases in between. CDR3 length: 12 amino acids. The CDR3 protein is CASSPSSDTQYF. CDR3 bases: TGTGCCAGCAGCCCTAGTTCAGATACGCAGTATTTT.

The rearrangement links TRBV5-1 to TRBJ1-3; 7 positions match TRBD1. Germline lookup yields CDR1 SGHRS and CDR2 YFSETQ. Trimming removed 2 bases from V and 3 bases from J; junction bases left unmatched: 5. This CDR3 region has 15 residues. The CDR3 loop reads CASSLFTGDGNTIYF. CDR3 in DNA: TGCGCCAGCAGCTTATTTACAGGGGATGGAAACACCATATATTTT.

This clone was recorded once. The CDR3 nucleotides are TGTGCCAGCAGTTCCCTCGGAGCGGAGGGTCAGCCCCAGCATTTT. As protein: CASSSLGAEGQPQHF. The chain has TRBV6-5 and TRBJ1-5; D unclear. V was shortened by 4 bases and J by 6 bases, with 16 bases between the two germline ends. There are 15 residues in the CDR3. Germline values: CDR1 MNHEY, CDR2 SVGAGI.

V usage is TRBV4-2 and J usage is TRBJ2-5, with 8 nucleotides matching TRBD2. Germline trimming cut 4 bases from V and 1 base from J; bases unmatched to any gene: 8. The CDR3 consists of 16 residues. In germline, CDR1 is LGHNA, CDR2 YNFKEQ. The chain's CDR3 is CASSLSAGAFQETQYF. The CDR3 DNA is TGTGCCAGCAGCCTATCAGCGGGGGCATTCCAAGAGACCCAGTACTTC.

This clone was recorded once. This chain's CDR3 is CATSRGAIGEAFF. In DNA form, the CDR3 reads TGTGCCACCAGCAGAGGAGCCATTGGTGAAGCTTTCTTT. V is TRBV15 and J is TRBJ1-1; D is uncertain. This CDR3 is built from 13 residues. In germline, CDR1 is LNHNV, CDR2 YYDKDF (reference sequence). Trimming shortened V by 1 base and J by 7 bases, and 10 bases separated the two germline ends.

The chain is built from TRBV14 and TRBJ1-1, with 9 bases fitting TRBD1. The CDR3 sequence is 16 residues long. CDR1 is SGHDN, CDR2 FVKESK, per germline. J gave up 4 bases and V 4 bases, and 10 bases lay outside the gene matches. The DNA of the CDR3 is TGTGCCAGCAGCCGAGAGGACAGGGGTTTGGGCACTGAAGCTTTCTTT. Encoded protein: CASSREDRGLGTEAFF. Using reference TRBV14 and TRBJ1-1 for the parts outside the CDR3, the full variable domain is EAGVTQFPSHSVIEKGQTVTLRCDPISGHDNLYWYRRVMGKEIKFLLHFVKESKQDESGMPNNRFLAERTGGTYSTLKVQPAELEDSGVYFCASSREDRGLGTEAFFGQGTRLTVV.

The chain has TRBV11-3 and TRBJ2-2, with D tentatively TRBD2 (5 bases). This CDR3 is 16 amino acids long. V dropped 5 bases and J dropped 3 bases, with 16 bases sitting between them. Germline loops: CDR1 SGHNT, CDR2 YENEEA. The DNA of the CDR3 is TGTGCCAGCAGCCCCCCGGGAAGGATCGACACCGGGGAGCTGTTTTTT. Translating it yields CASSPPGRIDTGELFF.

The V gene is TRBV27, the J gene TRBJ1-4; D gene unclear. Between the trimmed V and J ends, which lost 5 bases and 0 bases, there was a span of 13 bases. The germline V gene has CDR1 MNHEY and CDR2 SMNVEV (reference sequence). This CDR3 has 16 amino acids. The CDR3 DNA sequence: TGTGCCAGCAGTCTCGACTGGGGAGCAACTAATGAAAAACTGTTTTTT. It specifies CASSLDWGATNEKLFF.

This clone was seen once. This chain uses TRBV19 with TRBJ2-1; D remains unclear. The CDR3 sequence is 16 residues long. In germline, CDR1 is LNHDA, CDR2 SQIVND (reference sequence). V was pared by 3 bases and J by 5 bases, with 17 bases between. The CDR3: CASSILGTAGNNEQFF. Written as DNA, the CDR3 is TGTGCCAGTAGTATCCTCGGCACGGCAGGCAACAATGAGCAGTTCTTC.

The rearrangement joins TRBV29-1 to TRBJ1-1; D is undetermined. The germline CDR1 and CDR2 sequences are SQVTM and ANQGSEA. V lost 3 bases and J lost 4, with 9 bases in between. CDR3 length equals 12 residues. The chain's CDR3 is CSVDAVATEAFF. The DNA for the CDR3 is TGCAGCGTTGACGCGGTAGCCACTGAAGCTTTCTTT.

This chain connects TRBV30 to TRBJ1-2, with a tentative D call TRBD1 (6 bases). V shed 1 base and J shed 7 bases, with 13 bases lying between them. The CDR3 runs 13 residues. Germline loops: CDR1 GTSNPN, CDR2 SVGIG (reference sequence). The CDR3: CAWSGGGYRGYTF. DNA of the CDR3: TGTGCCTGGAGTGGGGGGGGCTACCGTGGCTACACCTTC.

V usage is TRBV4-1 and J usage is TRBJ2-7, with 10 positions matching TRBD1. This CDR3 is built from 16 residues. The germline V gene has CDR1 MGHRA and CDR2 YSYEKL. The trim removed 4 bases at V and 4 bases at J, leaving 10 bases unmatched. CDR3 bases: TGCGCCAGCAGCCGGATCCAAGGACAGGGGGTTTACGAGCAGTACTTC. Protein product: CASSRIQGQGVYEQYF.

This clone occurred once. V and J are TRBV3-1 (or the pseudogene TRBV3-2) and TRBJ1-6; no clear D gene. The V end lost 3 bases, the J end lost 0 bases, and 6 bases lay between the germline ends. The CDR3 is 15 residues long. CDR1 and CDR2 from the germline V gene are LGHDT and YNNKEL (reference sequence). CDR3 protein: CASSHSSSYNSPLHF. CDR3 DNA: TGTGCCAGCAGCCACTCCAGCTCCTATAATTCACCCCTCCACTTT.

The rearrangement links TRBV2 to TRBJ1-6, with a tentative D call TRBD1 (5 bases). Per the germline V gene, CDR1 is SNHLY and CDR2 is FYNNEI. Trimming left V 6 bases short and J 0 bases short, with 12 bases between. The CDR3 is 16 residues long. Here the CDR3 reads CASSPGLSSYNSPLHF. In nucleotides, the CDR3 is TGTGCCAGCAGCCCAGGGCTAAGCTCCTATAATTCACCCCTCCACTTT.

The chain recombines TRBV9 with TRBJ2-7, with 8 bases matching TRBD1. Losses at the gene ends were 3 bases for V and 5 bases for J; bases not matched to a gene: 10. This CDR3 is 15 amino acids long. Germline CDR1 SGDLS, CDR2 YYNGEE. CDR3 amino acids: CASSAFAGTGNEQYF. The CDR3 DNA reads TGTGCCAGCAGCGCGTTCGCCGGGACAGGAAACGAGCAGTACTTC. Variable domain in full (rest from reference TRBV9 and TRBJ2-7): DSGVTQTPKHLITATGQRVTLRCSPRSGDLSVYWYQQSLDQGLQFLIQYYNGEERAKGNILERFSAQQFPDLHSELNLSSLELGDSALYFCASSAFAGTGNEQYFGPGTRLTVT.